The 8 T cell receptor beta chains below come from one sample, sequenced in a study of blood T cell repertoires in COVID-19. Measured with immunoSEQ multiplex PCR; TCRdb has only the in-frame clones, and not every one. The sample shows fewer than 450,000 clones, approximately 87% of them seen only once. The material sequenced was peripheral blood. The receptors were gathered from a woman between 45 and 60 years old with COVID-19, enrolled during active disease.

This clone appeared a few times. V usage is TRBV7-2 and J usage is TRBJ1-2; tentative D call: TRBD1 (5 bases). There are 17 residues in the CDR3. Germline CDR1 SGHTA, CDR2 FQGNSA. The germline V and J ends were trimmed by 3 bases and 2 bases, with 19 bases remaining between them. In nucleotides, the CDR3 is TGTGCCAGCAGCTTTGATAGGACCGGGGGGACGAACTATGGCTACACCTTC. Encoded protein: CASSFDRTGGTNYGYTF.

This clone was counted a single time. The rearrangement uses TRBV11-3 and TRBJ1-2; D gene ambiguous. CDR1 is SGHNT and CDR2 is YENEEA in the germline V gene. V was pared by 4 bases and J by 8 bases, with 11 bases between. The CDR3 is 12 amino acids. DNA of the CDR3: TGTGCCAGCAGCTCCGCGGGCGGGGGCTACACCTTC. Protein product: CASSSAGGGYTF.

V and J are TRBV4-1 and TRBJ2-7; D may be TRBD1 (6 bases). The germline V and J ends were trimmed by 0 bases and 2 bases, with 14 bases remaining between them. The CDR3 loop spans 16 amino acids. Germline CDR1 and CDR2: MGHRA and YSYEKL. CDR3 in amino acids: CASSQESGQTPYEQYF. The CDR3 DNA follows: TGCGCCAGCAGCCAAGAATCAGGACAGACACCCTACGAGCAGTACTTC.

The CDR3 is CASAPLAGTDTQYF. CDR3 bases: TGTGCTAGTGCCCCACTAGCGGGCACAGATACGCAGTATTTT. The rearrangement links TRBV12-5 to TRBJ2-3; 8 bases match TRBD2. Germline-derived CDR1 and CDR2 are LGHNT and FRNRAP. Unmatched junction bases numbered 4, after V lost 7 bases and J lost 1 base. The CDR3 sequence is 14 residues long.

The chain is built from TRBV28 and TRBJ2-5, with 8 bases fitting TRBD2. Germline CDR1 and CDR2: MDHEN and SYDVKM. The CDR3 has 15 amino acids. V was pared by 6 bases and J by 3 bases, with 9 bases of the junction left unmatched. CDR3 sequence: CASRGGGAGEETQYF. The CDR3 DNA follows: TGTGCCAGCAGGGGGGGAGGAGCGGGAGAAGAGACCCAGTACTTC.

The J gene is TRBJ1-5, the V gene TRBV19; maybe TRBD1 (6 bases). CDR1 LNHDA and CDR2 SQIVND come from the germline V gene (reference sequence). The CDR3 has 15 amino acids. The V and J ends lost 9 bases and 2 bases respectively, with 17 bases between them. The CDR3 nucleotides read TGTGCCAGCCTGGGTACAGGGTTTGGCAATCAGCCCCAGCATTTT. Protein product: CASLGTGFGNQPQHF.

This chain connects TRBV11-3 to TRBJ2-7, with TRBD1 identical over 7 bases. This CDR3 comprises 15 residues. Germline trimming cut 3 bases from V and 5 bases from J; bases unmatched to any gene: 10. The germline V gene encodes CDR1 SGHNT and CDR2 YENEEA. The CDR3 bases are TGTGCCAGCAGCTTCTCCGGGACAGAGGCCCACGAGCAGTACTTC. Protein: CASSFSGTEAHEQYF.

The rearrangement joins TRBV30 to TRBJ1-2; D gene uncertain. The CDR3 covers 13 residues. The ends were cut back, 2 bases at V and 9 bases at J, with 16 bases in the middle. Germline CDR1 GTSNPN, CDR2 SVGIG (reference sequence). DNA for the CDR3: TGTGCCTGGAGTCGTCCTGGGCTTGATCGCTACACCTTC. This gives the protein CAWSRPGLDRYTF.